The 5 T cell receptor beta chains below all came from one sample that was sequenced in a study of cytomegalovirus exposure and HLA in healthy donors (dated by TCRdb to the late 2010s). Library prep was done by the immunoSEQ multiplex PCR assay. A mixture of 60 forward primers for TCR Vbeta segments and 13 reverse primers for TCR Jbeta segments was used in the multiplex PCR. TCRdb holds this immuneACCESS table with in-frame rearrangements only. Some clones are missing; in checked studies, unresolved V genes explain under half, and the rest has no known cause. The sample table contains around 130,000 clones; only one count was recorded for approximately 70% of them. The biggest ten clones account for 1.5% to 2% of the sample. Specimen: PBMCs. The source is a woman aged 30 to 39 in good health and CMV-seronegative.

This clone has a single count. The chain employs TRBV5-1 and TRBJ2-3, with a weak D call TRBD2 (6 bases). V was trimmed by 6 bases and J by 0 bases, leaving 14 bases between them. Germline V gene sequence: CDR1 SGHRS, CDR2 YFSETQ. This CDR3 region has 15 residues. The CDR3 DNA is TGCGCCAGCATTTGGGGGGACCCTAGCACAGATACGCAGTATTTT. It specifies CASIWGDPSTDTQYF.

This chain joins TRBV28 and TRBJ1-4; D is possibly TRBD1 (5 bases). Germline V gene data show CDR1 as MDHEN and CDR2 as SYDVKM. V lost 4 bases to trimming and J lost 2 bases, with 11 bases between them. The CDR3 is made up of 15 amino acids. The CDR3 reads CASSSGGATNEKLFF. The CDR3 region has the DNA TGTGCCAGCAGTTCGGGCGGGGCTACTAATGAAAAACTGTTTTTT.

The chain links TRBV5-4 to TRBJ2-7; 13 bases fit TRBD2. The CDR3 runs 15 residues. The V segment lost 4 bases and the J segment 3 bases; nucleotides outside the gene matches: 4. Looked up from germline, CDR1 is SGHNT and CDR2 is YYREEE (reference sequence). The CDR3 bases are TGTGCCAGCAGCCCGGGACTAGCGGGGATCTACGAGCAGTACTTC. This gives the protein CASSPGLAGIYEQYF. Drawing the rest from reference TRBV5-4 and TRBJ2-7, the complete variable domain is ETGVTQSPTHLIKTRGQQVTLRCSSQSGHNTVSWYQQALGQGPQFIFQYYREEENGRGNFPPRFSGLQFPNYSSELNVNALELDDSALYLCASSPGLAGIYEQYFGPGTRLTVT.

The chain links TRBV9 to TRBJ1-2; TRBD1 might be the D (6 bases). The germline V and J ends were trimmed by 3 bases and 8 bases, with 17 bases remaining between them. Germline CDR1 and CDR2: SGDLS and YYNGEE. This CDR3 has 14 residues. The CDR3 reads CASSATGGLEGYTF. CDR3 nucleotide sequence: TGTGCCAGCAGCGCCACGGGGGGGCTGGAGGGCTACACCTTC.

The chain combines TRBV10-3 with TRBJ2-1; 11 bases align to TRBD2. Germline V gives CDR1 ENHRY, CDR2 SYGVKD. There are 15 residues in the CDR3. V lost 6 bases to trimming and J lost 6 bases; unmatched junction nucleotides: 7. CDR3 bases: TGTGCCATCAGCCCACTAGCGGGGGAGATCAATGAGCAGTTCTTC. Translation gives CAISPLAGEINEQFF.